This T cell receptor (beta chain) was documented in a study of blood T cell repertoires in COVID-19 (dated by TCRdb to 2018 to 2021). Concerning the study at large: Collaborator samples came from the United States, Italy and Spain and covered acute and convalescent phases of COVID-19. The dataset comprised deeply sampled blood TCRbeta repertoires from subjects exposed to, actively infected with, or recovered from COVID-19. A de-identified subject ID, COVID-19 status, age in years and sex were almost always included in the sample metadata. Where available, HLA class I and class II types were taken from metadata supplied by the sample provider and were not determined by assay-based typing. A freely available public database, intended as a resource for researchers studying the immune response to SARS-CoV-2, is where the repertoires were released. The material from the prospective study consisted of cDNA or gDNA derived from T cells, B-cell-depleted T cells, or PBMCs. The samples were drawn from the first 160 participants of the ongoing ImmuneRACE study and from 1,254 subjects provided by 6 global collaborators.

The immunoSEQ Assay, a bias-controlled multiplex PCR, was used to amplify TCRbeta CDR3 regions from genomic DNA. On the authors' methods: The number of nucleated cells in each sample was estimated from the amplification of reference gene primers within the assay. Sequence reads were collapsed and filtered to measure the absolute abundance of every unique TCRbeta CDR3 rearrangement. For each sample, productive Simpson clonality was calculated as the square root of Simpson's diversity index over productive rearrangements. In its TCRdb copy, this immuneACCESS table keeps in-frame sequences only and misses some clones. Where compared with another copy, unresolved V genes explain less than half of these, and the others have no known cause. D and trimming come from the DNA, and the V and J calls and clone size come from that table. This sample holds under 350,000 clones; roughly 89% were observed only once. Of the sample, roughly 5.1% is held by the ten largest clones.

Beyond this particular receptor, the publication reports: Clinical and demographic metadata were provided uncurated, with the amount varying by source and participant.

V is pared back by 4 bases and J by 6 bases, with 9 bases lying between the germline termini. Reading from cysteine to phenylalanine, the CDR3 counts 13 amino acids. Only CDR3 DNA is held: 39 bases, read in frame from base 1. From a lookup of the germline V gene, CDR1 and CDR2 are ENHRY and SYGVKD. The collaborating institutions used their own protocols to collect whole blood in K2EDTA tubes. For TCRbeta analysis, collaborators shipped samples as frozen whole blood, isolated PBMCs, or DNA extracted from either of those sample types. As regards this clone: The specificity of this receptor is unknown. No quality values exist for individual bases; no much larger clone is one base distant.

Sequencing used peripheral blood. This sequence uses TRBV10-3 and TRBJ2-2; too little of a D gene remains to name it. The source of this sequence is a man between 40 and 49 years old with acute or convalescent COVID-19. CDR3 loop: CAISAVYPGELFF. Here is the DNA: TGTGCCATCAGTGCTGTTTATCCCGGGGAGCTGTTTTTT.